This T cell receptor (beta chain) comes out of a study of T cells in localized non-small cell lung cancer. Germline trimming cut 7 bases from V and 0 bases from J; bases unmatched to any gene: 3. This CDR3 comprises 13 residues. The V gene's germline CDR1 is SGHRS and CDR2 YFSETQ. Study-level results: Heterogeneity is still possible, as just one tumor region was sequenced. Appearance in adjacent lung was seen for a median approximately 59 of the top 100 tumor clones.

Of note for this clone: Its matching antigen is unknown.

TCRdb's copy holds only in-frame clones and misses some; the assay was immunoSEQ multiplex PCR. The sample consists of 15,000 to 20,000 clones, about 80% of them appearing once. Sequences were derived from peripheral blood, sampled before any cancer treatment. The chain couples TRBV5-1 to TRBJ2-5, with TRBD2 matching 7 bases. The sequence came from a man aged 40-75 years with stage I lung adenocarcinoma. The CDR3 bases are TGCGCCAGCGGGAGGGAGTACCAAGAGACCCAGTACTTC. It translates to CASGREYQETQYF.